The 31 T cell receptor beta chains listed next were all sequenced from one sample in a study of blood T cell repertoires in COVID-19. Assay: immunoSEQ multiplex PCR; the TCRdb copy retains only in-frame clones and omits some. The sample has 84,000 or so clones, 80% to 90% seen once; the top ten hold around 13%. Sequencing was done on a sample of peripheral blood. These receptors all come from a human donor in a cohort sampled during active COVID-19.

This clone was picked up one time. The chain recombines TRBV21-1 with TRBJ2-2; the listed D gene, TRBD2, was not tested against the DNA. TRBV21-1 is listed as a pseudogene. CDR3 size: 14 residues. In nucleotides, the CDR3 is TGTGCCAGCAGCAATGAGGGTGTGGGAGGGGAGCTGTTTTTT. Translation gives CASSNEGVGGELFF.

This chain uses TRBV6-2 or TRBV6-3 with TRBJ1-1; D is possibly TRBD1 (5 bases). Trimming cost V 5 bases and J 11 bases, with 18 bases left between them. The CDR3 has 13 amino acids. Germline CDR1 MNHEY, CDR2 SVGEGT. CDR3 nucleotide sequence: TGTGCCAGCAGTCCATATCAGGGATTGGGCGCTTTCTTT. Its translation is CASSPYQGLGAFF.

The chain has TRBV9 and TRBJ1-1, with unresolved D. Germline V CDR1 and CDR2: SGDLS, YYNGEE. Trimming took 4 bases from V and 3 from J, leaving 16 bases between them. There are 15 residues in the CDR3. CDR3 nucleotide sequence: TGTGCCAGCAGCCCCCGTGGTGACACCCACACTGAAGCTTTCTTT. Encoded protein: CASSPRGDTHTEAFF.

This clone has a single count. The V gene is TRBV18, the J gene TRBJ2-7, with D possibly matching TRBD1 (5 bases). Trimming removed 3 bases at V and 4 bases at J, with 16 bases between. CDR1 is KGHSH, CDR2 LQKENI, per germline. The CDR3 sequence is 15 residues long. The CDR3: CASSPQGQGRYEQYF. In nucleotides, the CDR3 is TGTGCCAGCTCACCTCAAGGGCAGGGCAGATACGAGCAGTACTTC. Looking up the rest from reference TRBV18 and TRBJ2-7 gives the full variable domain: NAGVMQNPRHLVRRRGQEARLRCSPMKGHSHVYWYRQLPEEGLKFMVYLQKENIIDESGMPKERFSAEFPKEGPSILRIQQVVRGDSAAYFCASSPQGQGRYEQYFGPGTRLTVT.

This chain links TRBV2 with TRBJ2-5, with TRBD1 identical over 9 bases. Germline loops: CDR1 SNHLY, CDR2 FYNNEI. CDR3 size: 13 residues. V dropped 7 bases and J dropped 4; count of bases not matched to a gene: 4. CDR3 DNA: TGTGCCAGCATGGGGACAGGGCGAGAGACCCAGTACTTC. This gives the protein CASMGTGRETQYF.

This clone was observed a single time. The CDR3 sequence: CASSARRGTGNTEAFF. In DNA form, the CDR3 reads TGTGCCAGCAGTGCCCGCCGAGGGACAGGGAACACTGAAGCTTTCTTT. The chain links TRBV6-1 to TRBJ1-1; 8 bases agree with TRBD1. V dropped 4 bases and J dropped 1; count of bases not matched to a gene: 8. Germline V gene sequence: CDR1 MNHNS, CDR2 SASEGT. The CDR3 contains 16 residues.

The V gene is TRBV7-9, the J gene TRBJ2-4; D is possibly TRBD2 (5 bases). Trimming removed 1 base from V and 4 bases from J, with 5 bases in between. The CDR3 runs 13 residues. Germline V lookup: CDR1 SEHNR, CDR2 FQNEAQ (reference sequence). The CDR3: CASSLGEKNIQYF. In nucleotides, the CDR3 is TGTGCCAGCAGCTTAGGGGAGAAAAACATTCAGTACTTC.

The rearrangement uses TRBV6-5 and TRBJ1-2; no definite D call. The CDR3 loop spans 12 amino acids. Deletions cut 6 bases from V and 4 bases from J, with 9 bases between. Germline CDR1 is MNHEY and CDR2 is SVGAGI. CDR3 nucleotides: TGTGCCAGCAGCCCAACTGGCTATGGCTACACCTTC. Translating gives CASSPTGYGYTF.

The rearrangement links TRBV5-1 to TRBJ2-1, with D perhaps matching TRBD1 (6 bases). This CDR3 has 15 amino acids. Germline loops: CDR1 SGHRS, CDR2 YFSETQ. Trimming took 1 base from V and 6 from J, leaving 14 bases between them. CDR3 bases: TGCGCCAGCAGCTTGACAGGGTCCGGTCGCAATGAGCAGTTCTTC. This encodes CASSLTGSGRNEQFF.

This clone was recorded a few times. The same CDR3 is also encoded by other DNA sequences in this sample. The chain links TRBV5-1 to TRBJ2-7, with 11 bases identical to TRBD2. J gave up 7 bases and V 0 bases, and 3 bases lay outside the gene matches. The germline gives CDR1 SGHRS, CDR2 YFSETQ. There are 14 residues in the CDR3. CDR3 loop: CASSLAASGGEQYF. The CDR3 DNA sequence: TGCGCCAGCAGCTTGGCGGCTAGCGGGGGGGAGCAGTACTTC.

The chain joins TRBV4-1 to TRBJ2-3, with 10 bases that match TRBD2. Per germline, CDR1 MGHRA and CDR2 YSYEKL. The CDR3 is made up of 16 amino acids. Trimming removed 0 bases from V and 1 base from J; junction bases left unmatched: 1. CDR3: CASSQDTSGGTDTQYF. In nucleotides, the CDR3 is TGCGCCAGCAGCCAAGACACTAGCGGGGGCACAGATACGCAGTATTTT.

This chain joins TRBV25-1 and TRBJ1-2; 8 nucleotides agree with TRBD1. The CDR3 has 14 amino acids. Trimming cost V 6 bases and J 8 bases; bases outside gene matches: 11. The germline V gene has CDR1 MGHDK and CDR2 SYGVNS. CDR3 DNA sequence: TGTGCCAGCAGCGCGACAGGGGTAACACGCGGCTACACCTTC. Protein sequence: CASSATGVTRGYTF.

The chain uses TRBV28 and TRBJ2-7; 7 bases map to TRBD1. The germline V gene encodes CDR1 MDHEN and CDR2 SYDVKM. The CDR3 loop spans 14 amino acids. V gave up 5 bases and J gave up 4 bases; unmatched junction bases: 8. The CDR3 is CASSPRQGRYEQYF. In DNA, the CDR3 is TGTGCCAGCAGTCCTCGACAGGGACGGTACGAGCAGTACTTC. The full variable domain, completed using reference TRBV28 and TRBJ2-7, is DVKVTQSSRYLVKRTGEKVFLECVQDMDHENMFWYRQDPGLGLRLIYFSYDVKMKEKGDIPEGYSVSREKKERFSLILESASTNQTSMYLCASSPRQGRYEQYFGPGTRLTVT.

The chain couples TRBV30 to TRBJ2-5, with D possibly matching TRBD2 (5 bases). This CDR3 comprises 13 residues. The V end lost 5 bases, the J end lost 2 bases, and 12 bases lay between the germline ends. CDR1 is GTSNPN and CDR2 is SVGIG in the germline V gene (reference sequence). The chain's CDR3 is CAWQWGEQETQYF. The DNA of the CDR3 is TGTGCCTGGCAGTGGGGAGAACAAGAGACCCAGTACTTC.

The chain is built from TRBV6-1 and TRBJ2-2, with TRBD1 matching over 9 bases. The J segment lost 1 base and the V segment lost 4 bases, leaving 10 bases of the junction unmatched. The germline CDR1 and CDR2 sequences are MNHNS and SASEGT. The CDR3 is made up of 18 amino acids. CDR3 region: CASSAITGGWGNTGELFF. The CDR3 region has the DNA TGTGCCAGCAGTGCGATAACAGGGGGCTGGGGGAACACCGGGGAGCTGTTTTTT.

This clone was seen at least ten times. The gene calls are TRBV7-3 and TRBJ2-1, with TRBD2 matching over 9 bases. V lost 3 bases to trimming and J lost 9 bases; unmatched junction nucleotides: 9. Per the germline V gene, CDR1 is SGHTA and CDR2 is FQGTGA. This CDR3 is built from 15 residues. The CDR3 protein is CASSLQSSGVGEQFF. CDR3 nucleotides: TGTGCCAGCAGCTTGCAATCTAGCGGGGTCGGTGAGCAGTTCTTC.

The chain joins TRBV5-4 to TRBJ2-7; 7 bases match TRBD1. The CDR3 runs 11 residues. Germline V gene data show CDR1 as SGHNT and CDR2 as YYREEE (reference sequence). The CDR3 DNA reads TGTGGATCCACGGGACAGCAAGGGCAGTACTTC. It encodes CGSTGQQGQYF.

The rearrangement uses TRBV4-2 and TRBJ1-1; D may be TRBD1 (5 bases). Germline V CDR1 and CDR2: LGHNA, YNFKEQ. V lost 1 base to trimming and J lost 3 bases, with 9 bases between them. The CDR3 consists of 14 residues. CDR3 amino acids: CASSQARADTEAFF. CDR3 coding DNA: TGTGCCAGCAGCCAAGCCAGGGCGGACACTGAAGCTTTCTTT.

This chain links TRBV28 with TRBJ1-1; possible D gene TRBD1, 6 bases. V shed 7 bases and J shed 5 bases, with 17 bases lying between them. Germline CDR1 is MDHEN and CDR2 is SYDVKM. CDR3 length: 14 amino acids. CDR3 coding DNA: TGTGCCAGCAACCTACAGGGCTCGCGAACTGAAGCTTTCTTT. The encoded protein is CASNLQGSRTEAFF.

The chain couples TRBV6-5 to TRBJ2-7; D perhaps matches TRBD1 (5 bases). Trimming pared 4 bases from V and 2 bases from J, leaving 9 bases between. Per germline, CDR1 MNHEY and CDR2 SVGAGI. This CDR3 region has 13 residues. The CDR3 DNA reads TGTGCCAGCAGTTTGGACACCGCCTACGAGCAGTACTTC. It encodes CASSLDTAYEQYF.

The genes are TRBV4-3 and TRBJ1-2; D may be TRBD1 (6 bases). V was shortened by 3 bases and J by 7 bases, with 18 bases between the two germline ends. The CDR3 consists of 15 residues. CDR1 and CDR2 (germline): LGHNA, YSLEER. The CDR3 coding sequence is TGCGCCAGCAGCCAGGCCCCACAGGGAGCCTTTGGCTACACCTTC. It codes for CASSQAPQGAFGYTF.

The rearrangement links TRBV18 to TRBJ1-5; TRBD1 is a possible D gene (5 bases). Germline CDR1 is KGHSH and CDR2 is LQKENI. V was trimmed by 3 bases and J by 7 bases, leaving 13 bases between them. The CDR3 has 14 amino acids. The CDR3 nucleotides read TGTGCCAGCTCACCGACCTCGGGGGACCAGCCCCAGCATTTT. Translation: CASSPTSGDQPQHF.

The rearrangement joins TRBV9 to TRBJ2-3, with TRBD1 identical over 10 bases. The ends lost 5 bases at V and 3 bases at J; junction bases unmatched: 9. Germline values: CDR1 SGDLS, CDR2 YYNGEE. The CDR3 is 16 amino acids. CDR3 amino acids: CASSWRGTGVTDTQYF. The DNA for the CDR3 is TGTGCCAGCAGTTGGAGAGGGACAGGGGTAACAGATACGCAGTATTTT. The full variable domain, its missing parts supplied by reference TRBV9 and TRBJ2-3, is DSGVTQTPKHLITATGQRVTLRCSPRSGDLSVYWYQQSLDQGLQFLIQYYNGEERAKGNILERFSAQQFPDLHSELNLSSLELGDSALYFCASSWRGTGVTDTQYFGPGTRLTVL.

The sample holds one count of this clone. The chain has TRBV5-1 and TRBJ2-5; 8 positions agree with TRBD1. The germline gives CDR1 SGHRS, CDR2 YFSETQ. The CDR3 spans 16 residues. The V and J ends lost 4 bases and 0 bases, in that order; junction bases with no gene match: 8. The CDR3 protein is CASSPGTGGYQETQYF. CDR3 DNA: TGCGCCAGCAGCCCGGGGACAGGAGGGTACCAAGAGACCCAGTACTTC.

V usage is TRBV19 and J usage is TRBJ2-7, with 7 positions matching TRBD1. The J segment lost 2 bases and the V segment lost 5 bases, leaving 3 bases of the junction unmatched. Germline values: CDR1 LNHDA, CDR2 SQIVND (reference sequence). CDR3 size: 13 residues. CDR3 in amino acids: CASSRQGAYEQYF. CDR3 coding DNA: TGTGCCAGTAGTCGCCAGGGGGCCTACGAGCAGTACTTC.

This clone was detected a few times. The gene calls are TRBV7-9 and TRBJ1-4; D may be TRBD1 (6 bases). CDR1 and CDR2 from the germline V gene are SEHNR and FQNEAQ (reference sequence). The CDR3 covers 14 residues. The V and J ends lost 6 bases and 7 bases respectively, with 15 bases between them. The CDR3 loop is CASSYRALGEKLFF. The CDR3 coding sequence is TGTGCCAGCAGTTACAGGGCCTTGGGTGAAAAACTGTTTTTT.

The chain couples TRBV7-3 to TRBJ2-3; 7 bases align to TRBD2. The CDR3 length is 15 residues. The junction had 4 bases not matched to a gene; V was cut back by 2 bases and J by 2 bases. Germline values: CDR1 SGHTA, CDR2 FQGTGA. The CDR3 bases are TGTGCCAGCAGCTTACAAGCGGGGAACACAGATACGCAGTATTTT. It yields the protein CASSLQAGNTDTQYF.

This CDR3 reads CASTETGTGKAPLHF. Written as DNA, the CDR3 is TGTGCCAGCACCGAAACCGGGACAGGGAAGGCACCCCTCCACTTT. The rearrangement uses TRBV3-1 (or the pseudogene TRBV3-2) and TRBJ1-6, with TRBD1 matching over 9 bases. The CDR3 length is 15 residues. Germline V CDR1 and CDR2: LGHDT, YNNKEL (reference sequence). Unmatched junction bases numbered 12, after V lost 7 bases and J lost 11 bases.

The rearrangement uses TRBV27 and TRBJ2-7, with 8 bases aligning to TRBD1. CDR3 length equals 16 residues. Germline V lookup: CDR1 MNHEY, CDR2 SMNVEV (reference sequence). The junction had 9 bases not matched to a gene; V was cut back by 3 bases and J by 2 bases. The CDR3 protein is CASSFDGTGLTYEQYF. The CDR3 DNA reads TGTGCCAGCAGTTTTGATGGGACAGGCCTTACCTACGAGCAGTACTTC.

The chain employs TRBV5-1 and TRBJ2-2; TRBD2 is a possible D gene (7 bases). The V end lost 3 bases, the J end lost 4 bases, and 13 bases lay between the germline ends. This CDR3 contains 15 residues. CDR1 is SGHRS and CDR2 is YFSETQ in the germline V gene. The CDR3 loop is CASSWSGGVTGELFF. The CDR3, as DNA: TGCGCCAGCAGCTGGTCGGGGGGCGTCACCGGGGAGCTGTTTTTT.

The chain combines TRBV11-2 with TRBJ1-6; possible D gene TRBD1, 6 bases. The CDR3 contains 17 residues. V was pared by 1 base and J by 0 bases, with 10 bases between. Germline CDR1 and CDR2: SGHAT and FQNNGV. The CDR3 loop reads CASSLGGGSSYNSPLHF. CDR3 sequence (DNA): TGTGCCAGCAGCTTAGGAGGGGGAAGCTCCTATAATTCACCCCTCCACTTT.